This entry is about one TCR beta chain. The cohort comprised adults aged about 18 to 89 years residing in under 25 US areas. The table came from immunoSEQ multiplex PCR; TCRdb's copy has only in-frame clones and leaves some out. The data contain 350,000 to 500,000 clones, more than 70% of them singletons. The sample comes from a study of blood T cell repertoires in COVID-19. Germline V gene sequence: CDR1 MNHEY, CDR2 SMNVEV (reference sequence). The CDR3 is 16 amino acids. Trimming shortened V by 2 bases and J by 0 bases, and 11 bases separated the two germline ends. Input material: PBMCs or T cells enriched from blood (not recorded which). This TCR came from a woman under 30 who had been exposed to COVID-19. This chain uses TRBV27 with TRBJ2-1, with unresolved D. The DNA of the CDR3 is TGTGCCAGCAGTTTAATTGGCTTCAGCTCCTACAATGAGCAGTTCTTC. Protein sequence: CASSLIGFSSYNEQFF.